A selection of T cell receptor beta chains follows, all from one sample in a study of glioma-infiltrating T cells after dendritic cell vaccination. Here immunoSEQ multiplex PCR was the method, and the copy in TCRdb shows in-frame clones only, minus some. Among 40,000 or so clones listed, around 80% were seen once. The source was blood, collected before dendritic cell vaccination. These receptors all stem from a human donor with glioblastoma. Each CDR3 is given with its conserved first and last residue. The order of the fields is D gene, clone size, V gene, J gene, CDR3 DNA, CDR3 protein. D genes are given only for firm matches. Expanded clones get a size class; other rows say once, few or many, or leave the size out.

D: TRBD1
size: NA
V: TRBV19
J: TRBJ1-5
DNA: TGTGCCAGTAGGAGACAGGGAGACAATCAGCCCCAGCATTTT
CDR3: CASRRQGDNQPQHF

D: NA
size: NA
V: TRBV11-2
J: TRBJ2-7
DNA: TGTGCCAGCAGCCAAAGCTTCTCCTACGAGCAGTACTTC
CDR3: CASSQSFSYEQYF

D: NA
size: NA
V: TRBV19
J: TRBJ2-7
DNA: TGTGCCAGTAGTACAGAGGTAAGACAGTACGAGCAGTACTTC
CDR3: CASSTEVRQYEQYF

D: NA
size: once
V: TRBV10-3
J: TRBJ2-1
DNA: TGTGCCATCAGTGCTGGGGGGAATGAGCAGTTCTTC
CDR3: CAISAGGNEQFF

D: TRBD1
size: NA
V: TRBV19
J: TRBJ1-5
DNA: TGTGCCACCGCGACAGGGGGCCATCAGCCCCAGCATTTT
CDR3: CATATGGHQPQHF

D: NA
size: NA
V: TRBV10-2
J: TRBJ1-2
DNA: TGCGCCAGCAGTGAGCGTGTTGAGCTTCGCTACACCTTC
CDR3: CASSERVELRYTF

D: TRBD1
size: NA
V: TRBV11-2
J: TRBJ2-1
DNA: TGTGCCAGCAGCCCAAAGGACAGGGGATTTACGGATGAGCAGTTCTTC
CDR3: CASSPKDRGFTDEQFF

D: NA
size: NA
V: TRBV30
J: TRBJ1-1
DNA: TGTGCCCGGAGTACGAAAACTATGAACACTGAAGCTTTCTTT
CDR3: CARSTKTMNTEAFF

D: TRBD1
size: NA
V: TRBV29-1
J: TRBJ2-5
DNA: TGCAGCGTTGTATGGGACAGGGTTCGAGAGACCCAGTACTTC
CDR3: CSVVWDRVRETQYF

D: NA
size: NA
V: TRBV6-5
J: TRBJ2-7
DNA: TGTGCCAGCAGTGAGGCAGTTAAATACGAGCAGTACTTC
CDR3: CASSEAVKYEQYF

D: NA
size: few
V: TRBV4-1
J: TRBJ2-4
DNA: TGCGCCAGCAGCCAGGGGGGGGGCAGGGGCATCGACAAAAACATTCAGTACTTC
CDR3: CASSQGGGRGIDKNIQYF

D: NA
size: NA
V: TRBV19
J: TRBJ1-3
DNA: TGTGCCAGTAGTACGGGGAGGGGAAACACCATATATTTT
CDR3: CASSTGRGNTIYF

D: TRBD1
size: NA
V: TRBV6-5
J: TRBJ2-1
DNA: TGTGCCAGCAGTTACAGGGGGCGCTCCTACAATGAGCAGTTCTTC
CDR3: CASSYRGRSYNEQFF

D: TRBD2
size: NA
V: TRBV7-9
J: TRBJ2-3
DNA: TGTGCCAGCAGTTTCCCGAGGGCGGGGGGGGCAGATACGCAGTATTTT
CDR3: CASSFPRAGGADTQYF

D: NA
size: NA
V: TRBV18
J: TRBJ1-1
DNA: TGTGCCAGCTCACCACCGTCGGGTGGCACTGAAGCTTTCTTT
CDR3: CASSPPSGGTEAFF

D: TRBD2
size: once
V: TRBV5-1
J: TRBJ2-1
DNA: TGCGCCAGCAGCCCCCTGACTAGCGGGGGGAACAATGAGCAGTTCTTC
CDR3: CASSPLTSGGNNEQFF

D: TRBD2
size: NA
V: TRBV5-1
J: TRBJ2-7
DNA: TGCGCCAGCAGCTTGTCGAGCGGGGGGAACTACGAGCAGTACTTC
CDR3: CASSLSSGGNYEQYF

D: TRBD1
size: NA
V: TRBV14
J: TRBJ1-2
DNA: TGTGCCAGCAGCCAAGGGACAGGGATGATGGGCTACACCTTC
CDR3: CASSQGTGMMGYTF

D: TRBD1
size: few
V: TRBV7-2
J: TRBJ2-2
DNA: TGTGCCAGCAGCTGGACAGGGCGGCGGACCGGGGAGCTGTTTTTT
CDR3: CASSWTGRRTGELFF

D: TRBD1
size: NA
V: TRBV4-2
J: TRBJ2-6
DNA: TGTGCCAGCAGCCAAGCCCGGGACAGGGCAAGTGGGGCCAACGTCCTGACTTTC
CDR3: CASSQARDRASGANVLTF

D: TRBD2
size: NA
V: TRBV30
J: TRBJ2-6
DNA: TGTGCCTGGGGAGTGGGGAGGGCTGGGGCCAACGTCCTGACTTTC
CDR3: CAWGVGRAGANVLTF

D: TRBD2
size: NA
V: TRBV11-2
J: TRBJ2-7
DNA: TGTGCCAGCAGCTTAGTGGGACTAGCGGCCTACGAGCAGTACTTC
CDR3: CASSLVGLAAYEQYF

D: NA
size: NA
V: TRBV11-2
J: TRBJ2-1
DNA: TGTGCCAGCAGACTGACAGGGCTAGCGAAAAATGAGCAGTTCTTC
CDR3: CASRLTGLAKNEQFF

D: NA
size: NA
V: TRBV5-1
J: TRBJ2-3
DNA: TGCGCCAGCAGCTTGGGACTAGGGTCTACGCAGTATTTT
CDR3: CASSLGLGSTQYF

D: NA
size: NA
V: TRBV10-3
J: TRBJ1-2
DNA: TGTGCCATCAGTGAGTCGGAGGGAATCTATGGCTACACCTTC
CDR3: CAISESEGIYGYTF

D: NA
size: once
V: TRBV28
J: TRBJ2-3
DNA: TGTGCCAGCAGCCTCGCGGGACCTCTCACAGATACGCAGTATTTT
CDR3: CASSLAGPLTDTQYF

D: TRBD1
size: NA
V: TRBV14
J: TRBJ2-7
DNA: TGTGCCAGCAGCCTTCACAGGGGTTTTAACGAGCAGTACTTC
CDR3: CASSLHRGFNEQYF

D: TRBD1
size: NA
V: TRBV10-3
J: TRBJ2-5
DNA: TGTGCCATCAACTCCGGGACAGAAGAGACCCAGTACTTC
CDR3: CAINSGTEETQYF

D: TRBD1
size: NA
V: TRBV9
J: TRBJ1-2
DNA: TGTGCCAGCAGCGCCTCCACCAATATGCCCGGGACAGGGAATGGCTACACCTTC
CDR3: CASSASTNMPGTGNGYTF

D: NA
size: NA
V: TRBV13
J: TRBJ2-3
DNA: TGTGCCAGCAGCCTGAGACTAGACTCAGCGTACCCGAGCACAGATACGCAGTATTTT
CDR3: CASSLRLDSAYPSTDTQYF

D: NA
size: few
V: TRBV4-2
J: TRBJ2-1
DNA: TGTGCCAGCAGCCAAGACCCCGGAGGGACCGGCAATGAGCAGTTCTTC
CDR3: CASSQDPGGTGNEQFF

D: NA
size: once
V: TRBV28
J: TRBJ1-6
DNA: TGTGCCGGGACTGGACGGGAGAATAATTCACCCCTCCACTTT
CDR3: CAGTGRENNSPLHF

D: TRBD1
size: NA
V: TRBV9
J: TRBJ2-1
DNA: TGTGCCAGCAGCGTAGCGACAGGGAATGAGCAGTTCTTC
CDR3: CASSVATGNEQFF

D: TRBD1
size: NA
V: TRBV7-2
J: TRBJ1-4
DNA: TGTGCCAGCAGCTTGGACAGGAGTGAAAAACTGTTTTTT
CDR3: CASSLDRSEKLFF

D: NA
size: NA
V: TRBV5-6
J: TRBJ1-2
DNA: TGTGCCAGCGAGCGTGGTTCTTGGGAGCATGGCTACACCTTC
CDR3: CASERGSWEHGYTF

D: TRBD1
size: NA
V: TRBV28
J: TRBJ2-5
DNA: TGTGCCAGCAGTCCCCCCGGACAGGGTCAGGAGACCCAGTACTTC
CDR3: CASSPPGQGQETQYF

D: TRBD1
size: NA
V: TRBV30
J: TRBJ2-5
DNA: TGTGCTGGTGTAGATCGACAGGGGCGGGAGACCCAGTACTTC
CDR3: CAGVDRQGRETQYF

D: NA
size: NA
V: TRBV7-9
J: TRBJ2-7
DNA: TGTGCCAGCAGCTTATCGCAGGTCTACGAGCAGTACTTC
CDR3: CASSLSQVYEQYF

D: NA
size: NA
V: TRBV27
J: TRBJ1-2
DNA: TGTGCCAGCAGTTTAGGCCCAGGAAACTATGGCTACACCTTC
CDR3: CASSLGPGNYGYTF

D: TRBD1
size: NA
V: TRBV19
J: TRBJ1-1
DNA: TGTGCCAGTAGTATTCTTGGTCTTGGACAGGGAAGAACTGAAGCTTTCTTT
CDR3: CASSILGLGQGRTEAFF

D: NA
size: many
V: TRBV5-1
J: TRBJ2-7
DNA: TGCGCCAGCAGCCCTGTGGCAGGGCCGTCCCACGAGCAGTACTTC
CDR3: CASSPVAGPSHEQYF

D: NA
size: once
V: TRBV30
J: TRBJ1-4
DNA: TGTGCCTGGAGTGTTGGGTCGGGGGAAAAACTGTTTTTT
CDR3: CAWSVGSGEKLFF

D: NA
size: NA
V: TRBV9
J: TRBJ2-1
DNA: TGTGCCAGCGGCCCGCTAGCTTCATCTACCTACAATGAGCAGTTCTTC
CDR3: CASGPLASSTYNEQFF

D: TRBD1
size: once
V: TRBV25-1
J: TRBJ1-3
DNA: TGTGCCAGCAGTGAAATCGAGACAGGGCAAGGAAACACCATATATTTT
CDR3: CASSEIETGQGNTIYF

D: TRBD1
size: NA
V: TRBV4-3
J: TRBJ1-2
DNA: TGCGCCAGCAGCCACCGACAGGGAGATGGCTACACCTTC
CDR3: CASSHRQGDGYTF

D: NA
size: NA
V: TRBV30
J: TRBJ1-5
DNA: TGTGCCTGGAGTGTATTCCCCGGCAGGGGCGATCAGCCCCAGCATTTT
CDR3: CAWSVFPGRGDQPQHF

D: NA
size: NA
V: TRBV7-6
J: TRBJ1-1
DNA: TGTGCCAGCAGCTTAACGGGAGCGAACACTGAAGCTTTCTTT
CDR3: CASSLTGANTEAFF

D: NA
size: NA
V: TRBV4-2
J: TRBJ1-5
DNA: TGTGCCAGCAGCCAAGGCAGAAATAGCAATCAGCCCCAGCATTTT
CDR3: CASSQGRNSNQPQHF

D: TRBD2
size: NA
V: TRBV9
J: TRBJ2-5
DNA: TGTGCCAGCAGCCTCCTCGGGGGGGCCGGCATGGAGACCCAGTACTTC
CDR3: CASSLLGGAGMETQYF

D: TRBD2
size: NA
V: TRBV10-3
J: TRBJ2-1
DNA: TGTGCCATCAGTGAGTCGGGGGGGAGCTCCTACAATGAGCAGTTCTTC
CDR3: CAISESGGSSYNEQFF

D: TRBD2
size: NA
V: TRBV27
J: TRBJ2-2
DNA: TGTGCCACTAAACACGGGGGGGCCGCCGGGGAGCTGTTTTTT
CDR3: CATKHGGAAGELFF

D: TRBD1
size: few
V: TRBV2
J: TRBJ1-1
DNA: TGTGCCAGCAGGGTGACAGGGGGCGGCCCTGAAGCTTTCTTT
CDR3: CASRVTGGGPEAFF